A selection of T cell receptor beta chains follows, all from one sample in a study of CD8+ T cells in alopecia areata. Data came from immunoSEQ multiplex PCR; TCRdb stores just in-frame clones and leaves some out. This table has over 150,000 clones, around 60% appearing once. Material: CD4+ T cells sorted from blood, obtained at week 24, from a patient treated with tofacitinib. The receptor source for this set is a human donor with alopecia areata. CDR3s include the opening cysteine and the closing phenylalanine or tryptophan. Fields, in order: clone size, V gene, J gene, D gene, CDR3 protein, CDR3 DNA. A D gene is named only where the DNA matches it firmly. Size is stated for part of the rows, as once, few or many counts, or as a class when the clone is expanded.

clone_size: .
v_call: TRBV11-3
j_call: TRBJ2-3
d_call: .
cdr3_aa: CASSLASADTQYF
cdr3_nt: TGTGCCAGCAGCTTGGCGTCGGCAGATACGCAGTATTTT

clone_size: .
v_call: TRBV19
j_call: TRBJ2-5
d_call: .
cdr3_aa: CASQLGWGETQYF
cdr3_nt: TGTGCCAGTCAGTTGGGGTGGGGAGAGACCCAGTACTTC

clone_size: .
v_call: TRBV29-1
j_call: TRBJ1-1
d_call: .
cdr3_aa: CSVDRQLNTEAFF
cdr3_nt: TGCAGCGTTGACAGGCAGTTGAACACTGAAGCTTTCTTT

clone_size: .
v_call: TRBV6-1
j_call: TRBJ2-7
d_call: TRBD1
cdr3_aa: CASSERQGEQYF
cdr3_nt: TGTGCCAGCAGTGAGAGACAGGGCGAGCAGTACTTC

clone_size: .
v_call: TRBV29-1
j_call: TRBJ2-4
d_call: .
cdr3_aa: CSVVWGPIAKNIQYF
cdr3_nt: TGCAGCGTTGTCTGGGGCCCAATAGCCAAAAACATTCAGTACTTC

clone_size: .
v_call: TRBV30
j_call: TRBJ1-2
d_call: .
cdr3_aa: CAWSVDVGYTF
cdr3_nt: TGTGCCTGGAGTGTTGATGTTGGCTACACCTTC

clone_size: .
v_call: TRBV30
j_call: TRBJ1-6
d_call: .
cdr3_aa: CAWSERVVGTLHF
cdr3_nt: TGTGCCTGGAGTGAGAGGGTTGTGGGAACCCTCCACTTT

clone_size: .
v_call: TRBV29-1
j_call: TRBJ2-7
d_call: TRBD2
cdr3_aa: CSVDFGSGAYEQYF
cdr3_nt: TGCAGCGTTGATTTTGGGAGCGGGGCTTACGAGCAGTACTTC

clone_size: .
v_call: TRBV2
j_call: TRBJ1-6
d_call: .
cdr3_aa: CASSEARAGLGNSPLHF
cdr3_nt: TGTGCCAGCAGTGAAGCAAGGGCGGGACTAGGGAATTCACCCCTCCACTTT

clone_size: few
v_call: TRBV29-1
j_call: TRBJ2-7
d_call: TRBD1
cdr3_aa: CSVVKRTGSYEQYF
cdr3_nt: TGCAGCGTCGTTAAAAGGACAGGATCCTACGAGCAGTACTTC

clone_size: once
v_call: TRBV25-1
j_call: TRBJ2-7
d_call: .
cdr3_aa: CARRSSYEQYF
cdr3_nt: TGTGCCCGACGGAGCTCCTACGAGCAGTACTTC

clone_size: .
v_call: TRBV27
j_call: TRBJ2-5
d_call: .
cdr3_aa: CASKKSTQETQYF
cdr3_nt: TGTGCCAGCAAAAAAAGCACCCAAGAGACCCAGTACTTC

clone_size: once
v_call: TRBV5-1
j_call: TRBJ2-5
d_call: .
cdr3_aa: CASSFGRNGGETQYF
cdr3_nt: TGCGCCAGCAGCTTCGGGAGAAATGGGGGAGAGACCCAGTACTTC

clone_size: .
v_call: TRBV5-4
j_call: TRBJ2-5
d_call: .
cdr3_aa: CASSFRSGGQETQYF
cdr3_nt: TGTGCCAGCAGCTTCAGGTCAGGGGGGCAAGAGACCCAGTACTTC

clone_size: few
v_call: TRBV30
j_call: TRBJ1-5
d_call: .
cdr3_aa: CAWSLNSNQPQHF
cdr3_nt: TGTGCCTGGAGTTTGAATAGCAATCAGCCCCAGCATTTT

clone_size: .
v_call: TRBV30
j_call: TRBJ2-7
d_call: TRBD1
cdr3_aa: CAWSPGQVRIVQYF
cdr3_nt: TGTGCCTGGAGTCCGGGACAGGTCCGTATAGTGCAGTACTTC

clone_size: .
v_call: TRBV7-2
j_call: TRBJ2-7
d_call: .
cdr3_aa: CASSLDIASYEQYF
cdr3_nt: TGTGCCAGCAGCTTAGATATAGCCTCCTACGAGCAGTACTTC

clone_size: .
v_call: TRBV5-6
j_call: TRBJ2-1
d_call: .
cdr3_aa: CASSFYGRPEQFF
cdr3_nt: TGTGCCAGCAGCTTCTACGGCCGGCCCGAGCAGTTCTTC

clone_size: .
v_call: TRBV7-9
j_call: TRBJ2-2
d_call: .
cdr3_aa: CASSLGRTVNTGELFF
cdr3_nt: TGTGCTAGCAGCTTAGGGCGTACAGTTAACACCGGGGAGCTGTTTTTT

clone_size: .
v_call: TRBV18
j_call: TRBJ1-2
d_call: .
cdr3_aa: CASSPGTDYGYTF
cdr3_nt: TGTGCCAGCTCACCCGGGACGGACTATGGCTACACCTTC

clone_size: .
v_call: TRBV5-4
j_call: TRBJ2-1
d_call: .
cdr3_aa: CASSLLMTAAQSHEQFF
cdr3_nt: TGTGCCAGCAGCTTGCTTATGACAGCGGCCCAATCTCATGAGCAGTTCTTC

clone_size: .
v_call: TRBV15
j_call: TRBJ1-6
d_call: .
cdr3_aa: CATSRAVSYNSPLHF
cdr3_nt: TGTGCCACCAGCAGAGCAGTCTCCTATAATTCACCCCTCCACTTT

clone_size: .
v_call: TRBV14
j_call: TRBJ2-3
d_call: TRBD2
cdr3_aa: CASSQVLGGGPTYF
cdr3_nt: TGTGCCAGCAGCCAAGTTTTGGGCGGGGGTCCTACGTACTTT

clone_size: .
v_call: TRBV6-5
j_call: TRBJ2-7
d_call: .
cdr3_aa: CASTVAGSYEQYF
cdr3_nt: TGTGCCAGCACAGTCGCGGGGTCCTACGAGCAGTACTTC

clone_size: few
v_call: TRBV9
j_call: TRBJ1-4
d_call: .
cdr3_aa: CASSPKVGGNEKLFF
cdr3_nt: TGTGCCAGCAGCCCCAAAGTTGGGGGCAATGAAAAACTGTTTTTT

clone_size: few
v_call: TRBV29-1
j_call: TRBJ1-1
d_call: .
cdr3_aa: CSVETRLGNTEAFF
cdr3_nt: TGCAGCGTTGAAACCCGGCTCGGGAACACTGAAGCTTTCTTT

clone_size: .
v_call: TRBV20-1
j_call: TRBJ1-1
d_call: TRBD1
cdr3_aa: CSAGDREAFF
cdr3_nt: TGCAGTGCTGGGGACAGGGAAGCTTTCTTT

clone_size: .
v_call: TRBV4-1
j_call: TRBJ2-1
d_call: TRBD1
cdr3_aa: CASSPGDRGRGVNEQFF
cdr3_nt: TGCGCCAGCAGCCCCGGGGACAGGGGGCGAGGGGTAAATGAGCAGTTCTTC

clone_size: .
v_call: TRBV6-6
j_call: TRBJ1-1
d_call: .
cdr3_aa: CASRSPGNTEAFF
cdr3_nt: TGTGCCAGCCGATCCCCAGGGAACACTGAAGCTTTCTTT

clone_size: .
v_call: TRBV25-1
j_call: TRBJ2-7
d_call: .
cdr3_aa: CASSFGPIYEQYF
cdr3_nt: TGTGCCAGCAGTTTCGGACCGATCTACGAGCAGTACTTC

clone_size: .
v_call: TRBV5-6
j_call: TRBJ1-1
d_call: .
cdr3_aa: CASSLGGFDEAFF
cdr3_nt: TGTGCCAGCAGCTTGGGAGGGTTTGATGAAGCTTTCTTT

clone_size: .
v_call: TRBV30
j_call: TRBJ2-7
d_call: .
cdr3_aa: CAWITNSYEQYF
cdr3_nt: TGTGCCTGGATCACGAATTCCTACGAGCAGTACTTC

clone_size: .
v_call: TRBV5-6
j_call: TRBJ1-2
d_call: TRBD1
cdr3_aa: CASSSRTGINGYTF
cdr3_nt: TGTGCCAGCAGCTCGAGGACAGGGATAAATGGCTACACCTTC

clone_size: .
v_call: TRBV29-1
j_call: TRBJ1-2
d_call: .
cdr3_aa: CSVKQGAYGYTF
cdr3_nt: TGCAGCGTAAAACAGGGAGCCTATGGCTACACCTTC

clone_size: .
v_call: TRBV5-1
j_call: TRBJ2-2
d_call: .
cdr3_aa: CASSRGGTGELFF
cdr3_nt: TGCGCCAGCAGCCGTGGGGGAACCGGGGAGCTGTTTTTT

clone_size: few
v_call: TRBV7-2
j_call: TRBJ1-1
d_call: .
cdr3_aa: CASSFGRTLEAFF
cdr3_nt: TGTGCCAGCAGCTTTGGTCGGACTCTTGAAGCTTTCTTT

clone_size: once
v_call: TRBV29-1
j_call: TRBJ2-7
d_call: TRBD1
cdr3_aa: CSVRGQGAYEQYF
cdr3_nt: TGCAGCGTTCGTGGACAGGGGGCTTACGAGCAGTACTTC

clone_size: .
v_call: TRBV7-3
j_call: TRBJ2-3
d_call: .
cdr3_aa: CASSTSRGDTQYF
cdr3_nt: TGTGCCAGCAGCACGAGCCGGGGAGATACGCAGTATTTT

clone_size: .
v_call: TRBV29-1
j_call: TRBJ2-5
d_call: .
cdr3_aa: CSVGSGARETQYF
cdr3_nt: TGCAGCGTGGGTAGCGGCGCTCGAGAGACCCAGTACTTC

clone_size: .
v_call: TRBV18
j_call: TRBJ1-5
d_call: TRBD1
cdr3_aa: CASSPTGVGNQPQHF
cdr3_nt: TGTGCCAGCTCACCCACAGGGGTAGGGAATCAGCCCCAGCATTTT

clone_size: .
v_call: TRBV6-5
j_call: TRBJ1-6
d_call: .
cdr3_aa: CASSFSNSPLHF
cdr3_nt: TGTGCCAGCAGCTTTTCTAATTCACCCCTCCACTTT

clone_size: .
v_call: TRBV5-1
j_call: TRBJ2-2
d_call: .
cdr3_aa: CASSSRAAGNTGELFF
cdr3_nt: TGCGCCAGCAGCTCCCGGGCCGCGGGGAACACCGGGGAGCTGTTTTTT

clone_size: few
v_call: TRBV30
j_call: TRBJ1-4
d_call: .
cdr3_aa: CAWQLAVNEKLFF
cdr3_nt: TGTGCCTGGCAACTAGCGGTAAATGAAAAACTGTTTTTT

clone_size: few
v_call: TRBV6-5
j_call: TRBJ2-5
d_call: .
cdr3_aa: CATRKGGAQETQYF
cdr3_nt: TGTGCCACCCGAAAGGGGGGGGCCCAAGAGACCCAGTACTTC

clone_size: .
v_call: TRBV6-5
j_call: TRBJ1-4
d_call: TRBD1
cdr3_aa: CASRTGGSEKLFF
cdr3_nt: TGTGCCAGCAGGACAGGGGGCAGTGAAAAACTGTTTTTT

clone_size: few
v_call: TRBV11-2
j_call: TRBJ2-7
d_call: TRBD2
cdr3_aa: CASSSSGTVRYF
cdr3_nt: TGTGCCAGCAGCTCTAGCGGGACTGTTCGGTACTTC

clone_size: few
v_call: TRBV6-5
j_call: TRBJ2-5
d_call: TRBD2
cdr3_aa: CASIPTSGQETQYF
cdr3_nt: TGTGCCAGCATCCCGACTAGCGGGCAAGAGACCCAGTACTTC

clone_size: .
v_call: TRBV29-1
j_call: TRBJ2-5
d_call: .
cdr3_aa: CSVGKGETQYF
cdr3_nt: TGCAGCGTCGGAAAGGGGGAGACCCAGTACTTC

clone_size: .
v_call: TRBV30
j_call: TRBJ1-5
d_call: .
cdr3_aa: CAWSVRAMGVSNQPQHF
cdr3_nt: TGTGCCTGGAGTGTACGAGCCATGGGGGTTAGCAATCAGCCCCAGCATTTT

clone_size: .
v_call: TRBV4-1
j_call: TRBJ1-1
d_call: TRBD1
cdr3_aa: CASSLKQGLRDTEAFF
cdr3_nt: TGCGCCAGCAGCCTCAAACAGGGGTTGAGGGACACTGAAGCTTTCTTT

clone_size: .
v_call: TRBV29-1
j_call: TRBJ1-1
d_call: .
cdr3_aa: CSVETAAGKYEAFF
cdr3_nt: TGCAGCGTTGAAACCGCGGCTGGAAAATATGAAGCTTTCTTT

clone_size: .
v_call: TRBV4-1
j_call: TRBJ1-5
d_call: .
cdr3_aa: CASSQPTGRGNQPQHF
cdr3_nt: TGCGCCAGCAGCCAACCGACAGGAAGGGGCAATCAGCCCCAGCATTTT

clone_size: few
v_call: TRBV29-1
j_call: TRBJ2-7
d_call: .
cdr3_aa: CSVKFSSLPFYEQYF
cdr3_nt: TGCAGCGTTAAGTTCTCCAGTCTCCCCTTCTACGAGCAGTACTTC

clone_size: few
v_call: TRBV11-2
j_call: TRBJ2-1
d_call: .
cdr3_aa: CASSPLTSYNEQFF
cdr3_nt: TGTGCCAGCAGCCCGTTAACTAGTTACAATGAGCAGTTCTTC

clone_size: .
v_call: TRBV14
j_call: TRBJ1-2
d_call: TRBD1
cdr3_aa: CASSHDGTAFYGYTF
cdr3_nt: TGTGCCAGCAGCCATGACGGGACAGCCTTCTATGGCTACACCTTC

clone_size: few
v_call: TRBV2
j_call: TRBJ2-5
d_call: .
cdr3_aa: CASSVLGMRLETQYF
cdr3_nt: TGTGCCAGCAGTGTCTTGGGGATGAGATTGGAGACCCAGTACTTC

clone_size: .
v_call: TRBV6-5
j_call: TRBJ1-1
d_call: .
cdr3_aa: CASSYSLTLNTEAFF
cdr3_nt: TGTGCCAGCAGTTACTCCCTGACCTTGAACACTGAAGCTTTCTTT

clone_size: .
v_call: TRBV7-9
j_call: TRBJ1-5
d_call: TRBD1
cdr3_aa: CASSSTGGNQPQHF
cdr3_nt: TGTGCCAGCAGCTCGACAGGGGGCAATCAGCCCCAGCATTTT

clone_size: few
v_call: TRBV29-1
j_call: TRBJ1-1
d_call: .
cdr3_aa: CSVHNTEAFF
cdr3_nt: TGCAGCGTTCATAATACTGAAGCTTTCTTT